These T cell receptor beta chains were read from a single sample in a study of blood T cells in healthy people across ages. TCRdb redid the calling of the 5' RACE reads with MiXCR, one entry per CDR3 protein. The sample shows over 950,000 distinct CDR3 sequences, around two fifths of them seen only once. Source material: blood. These receptors were taken from a man between 18 and 35 years old in good health. Each CDR3 is given with its conserved first and last residue. The D gene is left open where the match is weak. Clone size, where shown, is once, few, many, or a class for clones that have expanded.

D gene: NA
V gene: TRBV6-7
J gene: TRBJ1-2
clone size: many
CDR3 DNA: TGTGCCAGCAGAAGAGGAGGGACCCGTTACTATGGCTACACCTTC
CDR3 protein: CASRRGGTRYYGYTF

D gene: NA
V gene: TRBV9
J gene: TRBJ1-1
clone size: NA
CDR3 DNA: TGTGCCAGCAGCGATTGGGACCTCACTGCCCCTGAAGCTTTCTTT
CDR3 protein: CASSDWDLTAPEAFF

D gene: NA
V gene: TRBV12-3/TRBV12-4
J gene: TRBJ1-1
clone size: NA
CDR3 DNA: TGTGCCAGCAGTGACATGGGAGTCCCTGAAGCTTTCTTT
CDR3 protein: CASSDMGVPEAFF

D gene: NA
V gene: TRBV5-1
J gene: TRBJ1-2
clone size: NA
CDR3 DNA: TGCGCCAGCAGCCCCGGTGTGCCGTACTATGGCTACACCTTC
CDR3 protein: CASSPGVPYYGYTF

D gene: NA
V gene: TRBV25-1
J gene: TRBJ1-2
clone size: few
CDR3 DNA: TGTGCCAGCAGTGAATGGGGGGGAACGAGGTATGGCTACACCTTC
CDR3 protein: CASSEWGGTRYGYTF

D gene: NA
V gene: TRBV4-1
J gene: TRBJ2-4
clone size: NA
CDR3 DNA: TGCGCCAGCAGCCAGGGGGCCGGGACGTCGAAAAACATTCAGTACTTC
CDR3 protein: CASSQGAGTSKNIQYF

D gene: NA
V gene: TRBV12-3/TRBV12-4
J gene: TRBJ1-4
clone size: NA
CDR3 DNA: TGTGCCAGCAGTTTCTTCGGGGGTAAAGAAAAACTGTTTTTT
CDR3 protein: CASSFFGGKEKLFF

D gene: NA
V gene: TRBV9
J gene: TRBJ1-6
clone size: NA
CDR3 DNA: TGTGCCAGCAGCGTAGGAGGGGACTCCTATAATTCACCCCTCCACTTT
CDR3 protein: CASSVGGDSYNSPLHF

D gene: NA
V gene: TRBV5-1
J gene: TRBJ2-7
clone size: NA
CDR3 DNA: TGCGCCAGCAGCGCCCAGCACAGGGAGTCCTACGAGCAGTACTTC
CDR3 protein: CASSAQHRESYEQYF

D gene: NA
V gene: TRBV4-3
J gene: TRBJ2-6
clone size: few
CDR3 DNA: TGCGCCAGCAGCCAAGAAGGAGGGTACTCTGGGGCCAACGTCCTGACTTTC
CDR3 protein: CASSQEGGYSGANVLTF

D gene: NA
V gene: TRBV28
J gene: TRBJ2-7
clone size: few
CDR3 DNA: TGTGCCAGCAGTCAGACCCGAGGGTGGTACGAGCAGTACTTC
CDR3 protein: CASSQTRGWYEQYF

D gene: NA
V gene: TRBV6-2/TRBV6-3
J gene: TRBJ1-5
clone size: NA
CDR3 DNA: TGTGCCAGCAGTTATGTCCCAGGCCTTTATAGCAATCAGCCCCAGCATTTT
CDR3 protein: CASSYVPGLYSNQPQHF

D gene: TRBD1
V gene: TRBV29-1
J gene: TRBJ1-2
clone size: NA
CDR3 DNA: TGCAGCGTTCGACAGGGGTTGGGGGGCTACACCTTC
CDR3 protein: CSVRQGLGGYTF

D gene: TRBD1
V gene: TRBV7-9
J gene: TRBJ2-1
clone size: few
CDR3 DNA: TGTGCCAGCACCCTCGGGACAGCCTCCTACAATGAGCAGTTCTTC
CDR3 protein: CASTLGTASYNEQFF

D gene: TRBD1
V gene: TRBV12-3/TRBV12-4
J gene: TRBJ1-2
clone size: NA
CDR3 DNA: TGTGCCAGCAGTTTAGGGGACAGGGACGGTGGCTACACCTTC
CDR3 protein: CASSLGDRDGGYTF

D gene: NA
V gene: TRBV30
J gene: TRBJ1-1
clone size: few
CDR3 DNA: TGTGCCTGGAGCTCGGACGGTCTGAACACTGAAGCTTTCTTT
CDR3 protein: CAWSSDGLNTEAFF

D gene: NA
V gene: TRBV4-1
J gene: TRBJ2-5
clone size: NA
CDR3 DNA: TGCGCCAGCAGCCAATTACCGGACGTACAAGAGACCCAGTACTTC
CDR3 protein: CASSQLPDVQETQYF

D gene: TRBD1
V gene: TRBV15
J gene: TRBJ1-6
clone size: NA
CDR3 DNA: TGTGCCACCAGCAACCGACAGGGCGATTATTCACCCCTCCACTTT
CDR3 protein: CATSNRQGDYSPLHF

D gene: TRBD1
V gene: TRBV4-2
J gene: TRBJ1-1
clone size: few
CDR3 DNA: TGTGCCAGCAGCCAGGCCGACAGGGGGGACACTGAAGCTTTCTTT
CDR3 protein: CASSQADRGDTEAFF

D gene: NA
V gene: TRBV29-1
J gene: TRBJ2-5
clone size: NA
CDR3 DNA: TGCAGCGTTGAAGATCATAGGACTGAAGAGACCCAGTACTTC
CDR3 protein: CSVEDHRTEETQYF

D gene: NA
V gene: TRBV20-1
J gene: TRBJ2-1
clone size: few
CDR3 DNA: TGCAGTGCTAGGGGGTGGGAGGAATTCAATGAGCAGTTCTTC
CDR3 protein: CSARGWEEFNEQFF

D gene: TRBD1
V gene: TRBV27
J gene: TRBJ2-1
clone size: few
CDR3 DNA: TGTGCCAGCAGTGACGGACAGGGTCGGTCGGCCTACAATGAGCAGTTCTTC
CDR3 protein: CASSDGQGRSAYNEQFF

D gene: NA
V gene: TRBV4-1
J gene: TRBJ2-5
clone size: NA
CDR3 DNA: TGCGCCAGCAGCCAACACCCTCAGGGCTCGAAAGGGACCCAGTACTTC
CDR3 protein: CASSQHPQGSKGTQYF

D gene: TRBD1
V gene: TRBV12-3/TRBV12-4
J gene: TRBJ2-5
clone size: few
CDR3 DNA: TGTGCCAGCAGTTTTGGACAGGGGGCTGGCTACAATGAGCAGTACTTC
CDR3 protein: CASSFGQGAGYNEQYF

D gene: NA
V gene: TRBV3-1
J gene: TRBJ1-1
clone size: NA
CDR3 DNA: TGTGCCAGCAGCCCTGCCGCGGGAGACACTGAAGCTTTCTTT
CDR3 protein: CASSPAAGDTEAFF

D gene: NA
V gene: TRBV20-1
J gene: TRBJ2-1
clone size: NA
CDR3 DNA: TGCAGTGCTAGAGGTAGTGGGAGCTCCTACAATGAGCAGTTCTTC
CDR3 protein: CSARGSGSSYNEQFF

D gene: NA
V gene: TRBV7-2
J gene: TRBJ2-5
clone size: NA
CDR3 DNA: TGTGCCAGCAGCTTAGATTACGGACAGTCGCTCGAGACCCAGTACTTC
CDR3 protein: CASSLDYGQSLETQYF

D gene: NA
V gene: TRBV9
J gene: TRBJ2-3
clone size: once
CDR3 DNA: TGTGCCAGCAGCGTATATTCACACGGCACAGATACGCAGTATTTT
CDR3 protein: CASSVYSHGTDTQYF

D gene: TRBD1
V gene: TRBV27
J gene: TRBJ1-2
clone size: NA
CDR3 DNA: TGTGCCAGCAGCTCAACAGACAGGGCATATGGCTACACCTTC
CDR3 protein: CASSSTDRAYGYTF

D gene: NA
V gene: TRBV29-1
J gene: TRBJ2-7
clone size: few
CDR3 DNA: TGCAGCGTCACACCAAGGAATGAGCAGTACTTC
CDR3 protein: CSVTPRNEQYF

D gene: NA
V gene: TRBV2
J gene: TRBJ1-1
clone size: NA
CDR3 DNA: TGTGCCAGTCAACAGGGAGCGAACACTGAAGCTTTCTTT
CDR3 protein: CASQQGANTEAFF

D gene: TRBD2
V gene: TRBV20-1
J gene: TRBJ2-2
clone size: NA
CDR3 DNA: TGCAGTGCGAGGGGAGGGAAAGGCACCGGGGAGCTGTTTTTT
CDR3 protein: CSARGGKGTGELFF